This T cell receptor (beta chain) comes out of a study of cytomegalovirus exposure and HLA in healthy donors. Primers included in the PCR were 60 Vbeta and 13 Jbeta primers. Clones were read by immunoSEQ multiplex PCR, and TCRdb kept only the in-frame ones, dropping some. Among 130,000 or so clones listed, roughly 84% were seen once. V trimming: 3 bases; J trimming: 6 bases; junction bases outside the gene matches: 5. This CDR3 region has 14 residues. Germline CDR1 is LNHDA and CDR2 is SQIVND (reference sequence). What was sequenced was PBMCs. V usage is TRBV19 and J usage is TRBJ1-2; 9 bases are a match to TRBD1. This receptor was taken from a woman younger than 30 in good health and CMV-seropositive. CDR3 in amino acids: CASSIQGTGNGYTF. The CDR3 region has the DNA TGTGCCAGTAGTATTCAGGGGACAGGGAATGGCTACACCTTC.